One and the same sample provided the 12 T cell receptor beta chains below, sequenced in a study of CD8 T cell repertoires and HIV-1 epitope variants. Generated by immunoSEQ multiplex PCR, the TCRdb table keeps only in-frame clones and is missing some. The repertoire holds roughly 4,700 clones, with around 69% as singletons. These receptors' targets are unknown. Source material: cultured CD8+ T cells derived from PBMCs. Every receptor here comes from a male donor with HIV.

CDR3 DNA: TGTGCCAGCCGTAGGGGACTAGCGGGGAACAATGAGCAGTTCTTC. Amino acid sequence: CASRRGLAGNNEQFF. This chain links TRBV27 with TRBJ2-1; 13 positions agree with TRBD2. The CDR3 extends over 15 amino acids. The germline V gene encodes CDR1 MNHEY and CDR2 SMNVEV (reference sequence). V shed 8 bases, J shed 5 bases, and the junction held 6 bases outside the gene matches.

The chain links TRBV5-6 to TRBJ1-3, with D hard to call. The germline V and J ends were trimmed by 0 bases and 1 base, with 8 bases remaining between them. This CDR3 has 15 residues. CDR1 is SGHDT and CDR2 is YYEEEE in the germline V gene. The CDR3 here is CASSLAPASGNTIYF. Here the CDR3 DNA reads TGTGCCAGCAGCTTGGCCCCAGCATCTGGAAACACCATATATTTT.

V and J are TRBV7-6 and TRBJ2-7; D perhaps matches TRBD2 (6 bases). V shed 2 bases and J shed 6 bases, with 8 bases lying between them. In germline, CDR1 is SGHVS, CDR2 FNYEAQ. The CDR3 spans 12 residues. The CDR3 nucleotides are TGTGCCAGCAGCTTACGAGCGGGCGAGCAGTACTTC. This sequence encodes CASSLRAGEQYF. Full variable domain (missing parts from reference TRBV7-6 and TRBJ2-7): GAGVSQSPRYKVTKRGQDVALRCDPISGHVSLYWYRQALGQGPEFLTYFNYEAQQDKSGLPNDRFSAERPEGSISTLTIQRTEQRDSAMYRCASSLRAGEQYFGPGTRLTVT.

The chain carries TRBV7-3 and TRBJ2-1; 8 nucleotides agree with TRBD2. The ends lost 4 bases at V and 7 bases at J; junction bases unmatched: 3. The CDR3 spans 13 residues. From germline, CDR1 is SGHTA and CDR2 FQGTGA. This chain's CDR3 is CASSWAGGNEQFF. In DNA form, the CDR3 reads TGTGCCAGCAGCTGGGCGGGGGGTAATGAGCAGTTCTTC.

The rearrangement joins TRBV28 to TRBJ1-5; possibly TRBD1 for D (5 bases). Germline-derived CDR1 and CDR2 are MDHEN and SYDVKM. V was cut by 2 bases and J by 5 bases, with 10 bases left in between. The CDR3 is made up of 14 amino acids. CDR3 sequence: CASSLEQAYQPQHF. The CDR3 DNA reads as TGTGCCAGCAGTTTAGAACAGGCATATCAGCCCCAGCATTTT.

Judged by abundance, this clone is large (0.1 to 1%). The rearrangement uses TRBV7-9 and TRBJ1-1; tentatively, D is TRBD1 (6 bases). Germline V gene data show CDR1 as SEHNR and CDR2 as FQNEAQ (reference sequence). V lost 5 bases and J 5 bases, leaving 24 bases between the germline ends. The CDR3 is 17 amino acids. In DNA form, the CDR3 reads TGTGCCAGCAGCCCCCGGGGGATGGGGGCATCGAGAACTGAAGCTTTCTTT. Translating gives CASSPRGMGASRTEAFF.

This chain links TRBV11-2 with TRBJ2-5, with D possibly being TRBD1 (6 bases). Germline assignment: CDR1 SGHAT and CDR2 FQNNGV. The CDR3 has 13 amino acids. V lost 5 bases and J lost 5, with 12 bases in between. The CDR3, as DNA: TGTGCCAGCAGCCGGGACATTGGCGAGACCCAGTACTTC. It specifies CASSRDIGETQYF.

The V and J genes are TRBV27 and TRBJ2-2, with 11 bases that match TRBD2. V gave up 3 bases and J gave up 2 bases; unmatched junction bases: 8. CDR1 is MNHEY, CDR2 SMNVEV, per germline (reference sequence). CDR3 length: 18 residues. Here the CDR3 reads CASSFTTSGNLNTGELFF. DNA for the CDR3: TGTGCCAGCAGTTTTACGACTAGCGGGAACTTAAACACCGGGGAGCTGTTTTTT.

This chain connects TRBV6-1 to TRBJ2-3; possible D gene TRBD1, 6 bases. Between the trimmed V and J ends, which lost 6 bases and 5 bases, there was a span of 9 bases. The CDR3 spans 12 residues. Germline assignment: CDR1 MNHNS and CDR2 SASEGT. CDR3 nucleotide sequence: TGTGCCAGCAGCCTACAGGGAGATACGCAGTATTTT. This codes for CASSLQGDTQYF.

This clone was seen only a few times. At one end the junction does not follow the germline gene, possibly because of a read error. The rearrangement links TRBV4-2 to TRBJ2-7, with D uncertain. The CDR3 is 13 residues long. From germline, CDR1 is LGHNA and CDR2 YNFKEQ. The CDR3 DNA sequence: TGTGCCAGCAGTCAAGCACCTTCCTACGAGCAGTACTTC. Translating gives CASSQAPSYEQYF.

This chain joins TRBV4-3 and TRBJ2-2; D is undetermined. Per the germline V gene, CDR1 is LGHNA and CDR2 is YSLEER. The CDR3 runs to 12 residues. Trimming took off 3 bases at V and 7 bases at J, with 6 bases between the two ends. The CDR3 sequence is CASSHYDGELFF. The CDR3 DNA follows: TGCGCCAGCAGCCACTATGACGGGGAGCTGTTTTTT.

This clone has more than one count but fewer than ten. In nucleotides, the CDR3 is TGTGCCAGCGCAACAGGGGACGAGCAGTACTTC. It translates to CASATGDEQYF. This rearrangement joins TRBV7-4 to TRBJ2-7; 7 nucleotides line up with TRBD1. This CDR3 region has 11 residues. The V gene's germline CDR1 is SGHVT and CDR2 SQSDAQ. V shed 8 bases and J 5 bases; nucleotides not matched to a gene: 3.